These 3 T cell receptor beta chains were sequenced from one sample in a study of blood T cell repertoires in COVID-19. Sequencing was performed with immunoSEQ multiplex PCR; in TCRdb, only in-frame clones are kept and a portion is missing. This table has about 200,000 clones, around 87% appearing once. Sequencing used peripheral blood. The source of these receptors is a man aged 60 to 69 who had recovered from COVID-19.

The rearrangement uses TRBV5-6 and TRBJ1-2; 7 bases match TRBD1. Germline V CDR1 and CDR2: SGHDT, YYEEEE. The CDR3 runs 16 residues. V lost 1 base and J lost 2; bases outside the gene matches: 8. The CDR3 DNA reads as TGTGCCAGCAGCTTGTATTTTACGACAGGGAACTATGGCTACACCTTC. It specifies CASSLYFTTGNYGYTF.

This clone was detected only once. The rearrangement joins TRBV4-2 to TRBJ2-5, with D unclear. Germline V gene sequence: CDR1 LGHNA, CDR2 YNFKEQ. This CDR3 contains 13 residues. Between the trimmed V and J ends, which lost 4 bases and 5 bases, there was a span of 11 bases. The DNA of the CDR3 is TGTGCCAGCAGCCGCGTGATACCTGAGACCCAGTACTTC. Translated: CASSRVIPETQYF.

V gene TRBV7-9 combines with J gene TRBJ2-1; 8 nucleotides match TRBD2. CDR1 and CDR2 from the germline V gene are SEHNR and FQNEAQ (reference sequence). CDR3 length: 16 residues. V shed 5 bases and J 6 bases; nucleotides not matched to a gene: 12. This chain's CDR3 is CASSVPGAGGSNEQFF. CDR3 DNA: TGTGCCAGCAGCGTCCCCGGGGCGGGGGGAAGCAATGAGCAGTTCTTC. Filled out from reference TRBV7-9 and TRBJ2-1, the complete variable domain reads DTGVSQNPRHKITKRGQNVTFRCDPISEHNRLYWYRQTLGQGPEFLTYFQNEAQLEKSRLLSDRFSAERPKGSFSTLEIQRTEQGDSAMYLCASSVPGAGGSNEQFFGPGTRLTVL.